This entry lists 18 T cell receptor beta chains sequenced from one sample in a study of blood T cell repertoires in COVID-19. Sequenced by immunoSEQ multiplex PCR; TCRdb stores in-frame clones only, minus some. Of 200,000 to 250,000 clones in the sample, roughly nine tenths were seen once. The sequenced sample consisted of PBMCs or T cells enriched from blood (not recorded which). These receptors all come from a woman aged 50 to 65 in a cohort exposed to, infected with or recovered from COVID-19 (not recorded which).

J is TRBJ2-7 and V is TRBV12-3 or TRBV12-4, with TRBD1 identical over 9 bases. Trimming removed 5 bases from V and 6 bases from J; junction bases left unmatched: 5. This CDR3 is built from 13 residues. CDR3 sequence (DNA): TGTGCCAGCAGTACAAGGACAGGGGTCGAGCAGTACTTC. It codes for CASSTRTGVEQYF.

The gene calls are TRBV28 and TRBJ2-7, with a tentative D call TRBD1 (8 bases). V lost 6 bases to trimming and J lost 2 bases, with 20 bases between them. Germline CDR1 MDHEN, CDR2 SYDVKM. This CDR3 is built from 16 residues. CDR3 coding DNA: TGTGCCAGCAGGGGGGGGGCGGACAGGGCCCCCTACGAGCAGTACTTC. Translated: CASRGGADRAPYEQYF.

CDR3 nucleotide sequence: TGTGCCAGCAGCTTAACGGCAGGGTCGAGCTATGGCTACACCTTC. Its protein product is CASSLTAGSSYGYTF. The chain recombines TRBV7-3 with TRBJ1-2; D might be TRBD1 (5 bases). V was trimmed by 0 bases and J by 4 bases, leaving 12 bases between them. CDR3 length: 15 amino acids. From germline, CDR1 is SGHTA and CDR2 FQGTGA.

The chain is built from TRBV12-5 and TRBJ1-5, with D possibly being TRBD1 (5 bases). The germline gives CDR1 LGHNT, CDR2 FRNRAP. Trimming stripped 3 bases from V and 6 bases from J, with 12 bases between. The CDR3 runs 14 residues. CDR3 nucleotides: TGTGCTAGTGGTTTAGTGCCCGGGGGTCAGCCCCAGCATTTT. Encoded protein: CASGLVPGGQPQHF.

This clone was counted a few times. The CDR3 DNA reads as TGTGCCAGCAGCAGAGACAGGGGCGAGCAGTACTTC. Its translation is CASSRDRGEQYF. The chain combines TRBV7-9 with TRBJ2-7; 8 nucleotides agree with TRBD1. Germline V lookup: CDR1 SEHNR, CDR2 FQNEAQ (reference sequence). Germline trimming cut 5 bases from V and 6 bases from J; bases unmatched to any gene: 3. The CDR3 runs to 12 residues.

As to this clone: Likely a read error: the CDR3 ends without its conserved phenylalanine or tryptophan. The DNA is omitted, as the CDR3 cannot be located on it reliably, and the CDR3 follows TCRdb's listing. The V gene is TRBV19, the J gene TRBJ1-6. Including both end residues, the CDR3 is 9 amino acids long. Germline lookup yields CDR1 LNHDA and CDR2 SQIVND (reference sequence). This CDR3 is CASSIPRGN.

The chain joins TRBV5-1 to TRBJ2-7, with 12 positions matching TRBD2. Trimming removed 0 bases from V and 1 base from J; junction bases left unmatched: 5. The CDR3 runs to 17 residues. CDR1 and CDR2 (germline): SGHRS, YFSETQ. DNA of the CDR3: TGCGCCAGCAGCTTGGAACTAGCGGGGGGCCCTTCCTACGAGCAGTACTTC. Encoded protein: CASSLELAGGPSYEQYF.

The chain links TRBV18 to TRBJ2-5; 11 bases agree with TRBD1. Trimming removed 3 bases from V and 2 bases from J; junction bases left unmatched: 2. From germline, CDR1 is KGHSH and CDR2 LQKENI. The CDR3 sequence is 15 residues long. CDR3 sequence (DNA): TGTGCCAGCTCACCGGGGACAGGGGGACAAGAGACCCAGTACTTC. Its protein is CASSPGTGGQETQYF.

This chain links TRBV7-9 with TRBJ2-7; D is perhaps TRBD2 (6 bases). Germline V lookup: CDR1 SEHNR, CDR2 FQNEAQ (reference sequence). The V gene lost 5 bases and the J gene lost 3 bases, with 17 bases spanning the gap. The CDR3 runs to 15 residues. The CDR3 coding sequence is TGTGCCAGCAGCACCGACCGGGACTCCAACTACGAGCAGTACTTC. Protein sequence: CASSTDRDSNYEQYF. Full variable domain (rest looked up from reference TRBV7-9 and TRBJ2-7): DTGVSQNPRHKITKRGQNVTFRCDPISEHNRLYWYRQTLGQGPEFLTYFQNEAQLEKSRLLSDRFSAERPKGSFSTLEIQRTEQGDSAMYLCASSTDRDSNYEQYFGPGTRLTVT.

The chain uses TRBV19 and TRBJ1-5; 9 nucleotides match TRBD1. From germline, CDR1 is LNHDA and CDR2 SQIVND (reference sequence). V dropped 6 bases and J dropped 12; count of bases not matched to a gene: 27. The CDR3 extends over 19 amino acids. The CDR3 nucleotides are TGTGCCAGTAGGATCTCGGGACAGGGAGGCTTTTATAGCATCGTAGGCCAGCATTTT. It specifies CASRISGQGGFYSIVGQHF. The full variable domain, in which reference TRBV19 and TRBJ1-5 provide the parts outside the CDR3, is DGGITQSPKYLFRKEGQNVTLSCEQNLNHDAMYWYRQDPGQGLRLIYYSQIVNDFQKGDIAEGYSVSREKKESFPLTVTSAQKNPTAFYLCASRISGQGGFYSIVGQHFGDGTRLSIL.

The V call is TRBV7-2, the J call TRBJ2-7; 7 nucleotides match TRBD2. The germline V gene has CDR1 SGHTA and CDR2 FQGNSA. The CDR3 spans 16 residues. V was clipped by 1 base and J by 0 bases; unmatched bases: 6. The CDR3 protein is CASSLEAGTPSYEQYF. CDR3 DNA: TGTGCCAGCAGCTTAGAAGCGGGGACCCCCTCCTACGAGCAGTACTTC.

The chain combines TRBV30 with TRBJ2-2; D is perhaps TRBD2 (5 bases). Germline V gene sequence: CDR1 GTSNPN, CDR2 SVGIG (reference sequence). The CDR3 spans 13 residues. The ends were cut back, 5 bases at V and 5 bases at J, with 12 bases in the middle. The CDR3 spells CAWGRGRTGELFF. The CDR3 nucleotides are TGTGCCTGGGGTCGGGGTAGAACCGGGGAGCTGTTTTTT.

CDR3 in amino acids: CASSPTTGTSGDEGELFF. DNA for the CDR3: TGTGCCAGCTCACCAACCACCGGGACTAGCGGGGATGAAGGGGAGCTGTTTTTT. This chain links TRBV18 with TRBJ2-2; 13 positions match TRBD2. This CDR3 is 18 amino acids long. The V segment lost 2 bases and the J segment 8 bases; nucleotides outside the gene matches: 11. Germline V gene lookup returns CDR1 KGHSH and CDR2 LQKENI. Drawing the rest from reference TRBV18 and TRBJ2-2, the complete variable domain is NAGVMQNPRHLVRRRGQEARLRCSPMKGHSHVYWYRQLPEEGLKFMVYLQKENIIDESGMPKERFSAEFPKEGPSILRIQQVVRGDSAAYFCASSPTTGTSGDEGELFFGEGSRLTVL.

The CDR3 loop reads CAWRDWGQGIWNTEAFF. In nucleotides, the CDR3 is TGTGCCTGGAGAGACTGGGGACAGGGGATATGGAACACTGAAGCTTTCTTT. The chain joins TRBV30 to TRBJ1-1; 10 bases fit TRBD1. After removal of 3 bases from V and 1 base from J, the junction contained 11 bases not matched to a gene. The CDR3 runs 17 residues. The germline V gene encodes CDR1 GTSNPN and CDR2 SVGIG (reference sequence).

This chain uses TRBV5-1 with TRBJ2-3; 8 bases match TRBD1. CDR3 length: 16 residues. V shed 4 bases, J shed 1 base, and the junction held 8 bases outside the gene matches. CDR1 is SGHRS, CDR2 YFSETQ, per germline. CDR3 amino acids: CASSQGQGPRTDTQYF. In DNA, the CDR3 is TGCGCCAGCAGCCAAGGACAGGGACCCCGCACAGATACGCAGTATTTT.

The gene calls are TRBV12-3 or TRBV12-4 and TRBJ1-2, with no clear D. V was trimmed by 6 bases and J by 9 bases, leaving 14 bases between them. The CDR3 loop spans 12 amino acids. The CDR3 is CASRDLIGSYTF. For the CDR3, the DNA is TGTGCCAGCAGGGACTTGATTGGAAGCTACACCTTC.

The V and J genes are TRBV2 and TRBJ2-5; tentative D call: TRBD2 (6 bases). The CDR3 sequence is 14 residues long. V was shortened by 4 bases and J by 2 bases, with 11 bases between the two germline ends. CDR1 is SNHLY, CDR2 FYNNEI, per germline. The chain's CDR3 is CASSGLRGQETQYF. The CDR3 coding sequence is TGTGCCAGCAGTGGCCTCCGGGGGCAAGAGACCCAGTACTTC.

The CDR3, as DNA: TGTGCCAGCAGCTTGGGAGTTGGGAGGAGCGGTTCACCCCTCCACTTT. Translated: CASSLGVGRSGSPLHF. The chain links TRBV5-5 to TRBJ1-6; D ambiguous. The CDR3 covers 16 residues. V was clipped by 0 bases and J by 9 bases, with 16 bases between them. Germline V gene sequence: CDR1 SGHKS, CDR2 YYEKEE (reference sequence). The full variable domain, with the rest looked up from reference TRBV5-5 and TRBJ1-6, is DAGVTQSPTHLIKTRGQQVTLRCSPISGHKSVSWYQQVLGQGPQFIFQYYEKEERGRGNFPDRFSARQFPNYSSELNVNALLLGDSALYLCASSLGVGRSGSPLHFGNGTRLTVT.